The TCR beta chain described here comes from a study of T cells in Graves' hyperthyroidism and ophthalmopathy. Study-wide results and limits: A model of 13 V-J pairs discriminated ophthalmopathy from stable hyperthyroidism.

As concerns this clonotype: Its antigen is currently unknown.

Amplification of TCR beta CDR3 regions was performed using RNA transcripts as template. In the first-round RT-PCR of the TCR CDR3, the HTBI primer set was used. TCRdb reanalysed the multiplex PCR reads using MiXCR and keeps one entry per CDR3 protein. The sample records about 840,000 distinct CDR3 sequences, roughly 40% being singletons. The CDR3 is 14 amino acids. Germline V gene data show CDR1 as SGHAT and CDR2 as FQDESV (reference sequence). J gave up 1 base and V 8 bases, and 7 bases lay outside the gene matches. The V call is TRBV11-1, the J call TRBJ1-1; 7 nucleotides align to TRBD1. Sequencing was carried out using blood. This receptor was taken from a man younger than 35 with Graves' hyperthyroidism. In nucleotides, the CDR3 is TGTGCCAGCCAAGCGGGACAGCCGAACACTGAAGCTTTCTTT. It translates to CASQAGQPNTEAFF.